Described below is a single T cell receptor beta chain sequence and its context. This clone showed up many times. Its antigen remains undetermined. No quality values exist for individual bases; no much larger clone is one base distant. TCRbeta CDR3 regions were amplified from genomic DNA by means of the immunoSEQ Assay, a bias-controlled multiplex PCR. The source study handled its data this way. The number of nucleated cells in each sample was estimated by amplification of reference gene primers within the assay. Sequence reads were collapsed and filtered to measure the absolute abundance of every unique TCRbeta CDR3 rearrangement. Productive Simpson clonality was computed per sample as the square root of Simpson's diversity index over productive rearrangements. The immuneACCESS repertoire file appears here via TCRdb, limited to in-frame rearrangements. These files lack a portion of the clones; in checked studies, under half of the deficit traces to unresolved V genes, and the cause of the others is not known. Clone size and the V and J calls come from that table; the DNA yielded D and trimming. For this sample there are approximately 45,000 clones; 70% to 90% appear just once. About 5% of the sample goes to the ten largest clones.

The source of the sample is a study of blood T cell repertoires in COVID-19 (dated by TCRdb to about 2020). General notes on the study: Samples covering the acute and convalescent phases of COVID-19 were provided by collaborators in the United States, Italy and Spain. The material from the prospective study consisted of cDNA or gDNA derived from T cells, B-cell-depleted T cells, or PBMCs. Deeply sampled blood TCRbeta repertoires from subjects exposed to, actively infected with, or recovered from COVID-19 were included in the dataset. The repertoires were released in a freely available public database meant as a resource for research on the immune response to SARS-CoV-2. The samples were drawn from two sources: the first 160 participants of the ongoing ImmuneRACE study, and 1,000 to 1,500 subjects contributed by 6 global collaborators. The sample metadata nearly always contained a de-identified subject ID, COVID-19 status, age in years and sex. Where HLA class I and class II types were available, the types were taken from metadata supplied by the sample provider, not from assay-based typing. Results the study describes overall, beyond this receptor: The amount of clinical and demographic metadata varied by source and participant and was provided uncurated.

Whole blood was collected in K2EDTA tubes by collaborating institutions according to the institutions' own protocols. For TCRbeta analysis, collaborator samples were shipped as frozen whole blood, as isolated PBMCs, or as DNA extracted from either sample type. Including the terminal cysteine and phenylalanine, the CDR3 comprises 15 residues. The retained sequence is limited to the CDR3, 45 bases, with the frame set at the first base. V is pruned by 5 bases and J by 8 bases, leaving 7 bases of the junction without a gene match. Per the germline V gene, MNHEY is the CDR1 and SVGAGI is the CDR2. The specimen sequenced was peripheral blood. The chain links TRBV6-5 with TRBJ1-4; 11 of the junction bases match TRBD1. This sequence originates from a man aged 35 to 55 with active COVID-19. The CDR3 reads CASSLGGTGGEKLFF. The base sequence is TGTGCCAGCAGTCTAGGGGGGACAGGGGGAGAAAAACTGTTTTTT.